These 12 T cell receptor beta chains share one sample of origin, sequenced in a study of regulatory T cells in long-lasting Graves disease. The authors built TCR beta libraries using iRepertoire HTBI primers and Arm-PCR of CDR3 regions. Each CDR3 protein is one row after TCRdb ran MiXCR on the multiplex PCR reads. Here the sample spans about 620,000 distinct CDR3 sequences, roughly 16% being singletons. Noted time point: newly diagnosed GD, antithyroid drugs for less than 3 months. RNA isolated from PBMCs was used to make the TCR library. These records were also assigned to another study, of T cells in Graves' hyperthyroidism and ophthalmopathy.

Sequencing was performed on peripheral blood mononuclear cells (PBMCs), taken at new diagnosis, from a patient treated with antithyroid drugs. These receptors all stem from a woman in her 30s with Graves disease.

Only a few counts were recorded for this clonotype. V is TRBV28 and J is TRBJ2-2, with D unresolved. This CDR3 is 14 amino acids long. The germline V and J ends were trimmed by 5 bases and 7 bases, with 14 bases remaining between them. Germline CDR1 MDHEN, CDR2 SYDVKM. For the CDR3, the DNA is TGTGCCAGCAGTACCCAGCCCTTAGTCGGGGAGCTGTTTTTT. Translation: CASSTQPLVGELFF.

This clonotype was found many times. The chain recombines TRBV30 with TRBJ2-1; TRBD1 is a possible D gene (5 bases). Germline assignment: CDR1 GTSNPN and CDR2 SVGIG (reference sequence). Trimming took 3 bases from V and 6 from J, leaving 12 bases between them. CDR3 length equals 13 residues. CDR3 region: CAWSDGQGNEQFF. CDR3 coding DNA: TGTGCCTGGAGCGATGGGCAGGGCAATGAGCAGTTCTTC.

CDR3 sequence (DNA): TGTGCCAGCAGCTTGTCTACAGGATTTAAGTACTTC. Residues: CASSLSTGFKYF. This sequence joins TRBV7-8 and TRBJ2-7; D is perhaps TRBD1 (5 bases). CDR3 size: 12 residues. Trimming took 3 bases from V and 11 from J, leaving 14 bases between them. Per the germline V gene, CDR1 is SGHVS and CDR2 is FQNEAQ.

This clonotype was found a few times. The chain couples TRBV6-1 to TRBJ1-6; D unclear. Germline CDR1 reads MNHNS; CDR2 reads SASEGT. The CDR3 runs to 14 residues. Trimming shortened V by 5 bases and J by 9 bases, and 14 bases separated the two germline ends. The CDR3: CASSIGLWGSPLHF. The DNA for the CDR3 is TGTGCCAGCAGTATAGGACTGTGGGGTTCACCCCTCCACTTT.

The chain carries TRBV20-1 and TRBJ2-5; the D gene is possibly TRBD2 (7 bases). CDR3 length: 15 residues. Germline V gene data show CDR1 as DFQATT and CDR2 as SNEGSKA (reference sequence). Trimming stripped 0 bases from V and 10 bases from J, with 21 bases between. This CDR3 is CSARDWDEGGRIQYF. Here the CDR3 DNA reads TGCAGTGCTAGAGATTGGGATGAGGGGGGGAGGATCCAGTACTTC.

This clonotype was counted many times. The genes are TRBV12-3 or TRBV12-4 and TRBJ2-3; perhaps TRBD2 as D (6 bases). CDR3 length: 15 amino acids. V gave up 3 bases and J gave up 0 bases, with 10 bases separating them. The CDR3 region is CASSLAGRSTDTQYF. CDR3 bases: TGTGCCAGCAGTTTGGCGGGAAGAAGCACAGATACGCAGTATTTT.

In its sample, this clonotype was seen many times. This chain joins TRBV7-2 and TRBJ1-6; D unclear. With 0 bases removed from V and 7 bases from J, the gap between germline ends came to 10 bases. The CDR3 is 15 residues long. CDR1 and CDR2 from the germline V gene are SGHTA and FQGNSA. DNA for the CDR3: TGTGCCAGCAGCTTAGCAGGGATCGAGAATTCACCCCTCCACTTT. As protein: CASSLAGIENSPLHF.

This chain uses TRBV19 with TRBJ1-3; D is uncertain. Trimming took 9 bases from V and 0 from J, leaving 12 bases between them. The CDR3 loop spans 14 amino acids. Per germline, CDR1 LNHDA and CDR2 SQIVND (reference sequence). DNA of the CDR3: TGTGCCAGCCCATCGGGGAGCTCTGGAAACACCATATATTTT. The encoded protein is CASPSGSSGNTIYF.

This clonotype was detected many times. The chain links TRBV24-1 to TRBJ2-1; no definite D call. Germline lookup yields CDR1 KGHDR and CDR2 SFDVKD. With 3 bases removed from V and 6 bases from J, the gap between germline ends came to 11 bases. The CDR3 covers 14 residues. The CDR3, as DNA: TGTGCCACCAGTGATCCCGTTGGAAGCAATGAGCAGTTCTTC. This sequence encodes CATSDPVGSNEQFF.

The CDR3 bases are TGTGCCAGCAGAGAGGGGGATTCACCCCTCCACTTT. This codes for CASREGDSPLHF. This chain joins TRBV25-1 and TRBJ1-6; D may be TRBD1 (6 bases). The germline CDR1 and CDR2 sequences are MGHDK and SYGVNS. There are 12 residues in the CDR3. Trimming took 6 bases from V and 8 from J, leaving 8 bases between them.

This clonotype was recorded at least ten times. V is TRBV27 and J is TRBJ2-5; D unresolved. The CDR3 length is 12 residues. CDR1 is MNHEY and CDR2 is SMNVEV in the germline V gene (reference sequence). The ends were cut back, 5 bases at V and 0 bases at J, with 4 bases in the middle. CDR3 nucleotide sequence: TGTGCCAGCAGTGCGAACCAAGAGACCCAGTACTTC. It yields the protein CASSANQETQYF.

This chain joins TRBV18 and TRBJ2-1; tentative D call: TRBD2 (5 bases). V lost 0 bases and J 8 bases, leaving 11 bases between the germline ends. The CDR3 totals 14 residues. Germline V gene lookup returns CDR1 KGHSH and CDR2 LQKENI. CDR3 DNA: TGTGCCAGCTCACCACCAAGCCGGCGGGATGAGCAGTTCTTC. Translation: CASSPPSRRDEQFF.